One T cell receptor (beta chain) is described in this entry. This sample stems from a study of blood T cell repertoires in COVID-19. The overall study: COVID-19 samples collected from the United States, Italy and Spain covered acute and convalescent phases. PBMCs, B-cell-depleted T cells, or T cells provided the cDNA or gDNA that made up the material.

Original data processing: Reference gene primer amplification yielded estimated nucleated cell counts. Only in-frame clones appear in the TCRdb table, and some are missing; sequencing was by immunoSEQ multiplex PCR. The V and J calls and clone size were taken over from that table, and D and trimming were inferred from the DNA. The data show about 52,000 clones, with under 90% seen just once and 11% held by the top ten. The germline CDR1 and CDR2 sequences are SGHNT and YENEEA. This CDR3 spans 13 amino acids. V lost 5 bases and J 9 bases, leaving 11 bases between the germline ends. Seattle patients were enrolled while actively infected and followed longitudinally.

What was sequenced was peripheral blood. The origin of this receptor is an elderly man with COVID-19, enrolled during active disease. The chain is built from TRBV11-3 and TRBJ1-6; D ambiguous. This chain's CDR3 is CASSRVESSPLHF. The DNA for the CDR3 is TGTGCCAGCAGCAGAGTAGAGAGTTCACCCCTCCACTTT.